This entry describes one TCR beta chain. Losses at the gene ends were 5 bases for V and 9 bases for J; bases not matched to a gene: 7. The CDR3 is 15 residues long. Germline CDR1 is SGHAT and CDR2 is FQNNGV. The source of the sample is a study of T cell clones after liver transplantation. Profiled with immunoSEQ multiplex PCR; TCRdb holds only in-frame clones, not every one. The repertoire has about 12,000 clones, under 75% of them found once; the top ten carry approximately 30%. The input for sequencing was CD8+ T cells from blood, taken at the 22-month timepoint. The receptor was isolated from a human patient who received a liver transplant. Some T cells may have come from the graft donor. The chain recombines TRBV11-2 with TRBJ2-1; 13 nucleotides line up with TRBD2. CDR3: CASSQTSGRAPEQFF. The DNA of the CDR3 is TGTGCCAGCAGCCAAACTAGCGGGAGGGCCCCTGAGCAGTTCTTC.